This T cell receptor (beta chain) was sequenced for a study of blood T cell repertoires in COVID-19. J was trimmed by 4 bases and V by 5 bases; bases with no gene match: 5. Looked up from germline, CDR1 is MRHNA and CDR2 is SNTAGT. This CDR3 region has 14 residues. TCRdb's copy holds only in-frame clones and misses some; the assay was immunoSEQ multiplex PCR. There are about 150,000 clones in the sample; more than 75% occur only once, and around 8.1% lies in the top ten. Seattle's cohort entered during active infection and was followed longitudinally. This chain links TRBV6-4 with TRBJ1-2; 9 nucleotides match TRBD1. The specimen was peripheral blood. The TCR was taken from a woman in her fifties or sixties with COVID-19, enrolled during active disease. The CDR3 loop is CASSRTGEGYGYTF. In nucleotides, the CDR3 is TGTGCCAGCAGTCGGACAGGGGAAGGCTATGGCTACACCTTC.